This T cell receptor beta chain was retrieved from a study of T cell responses to AZD1222 COVID-19 vaccine. Using immunoSEQ multiplex PCR, the repertoire was profiled, and TCRdb retains in-frame clones only, with some absent. The table records tens of thousands of clones, 88% of them present only once. This clone is labeled as medium-sized. The CDR3 has 14 amino acids. With 3 bases clipped from V and 5 bases from J, the junction kept 4 bases outside the gene matches. Per germline, CDR1 KGHSH and CDR2 LQKENI. Source: peripheral blood, taken on day 0 of AZD1222 vaccination. V gene TRBV18 combines with J gene TRBJ1-1; 9 bases line up with TRBD1. The sequence derives from an adult in good health. The CDR3 region is CASSPGQGMTEAFF. CDR3 bases: TGTGCCAGCTCACCCGGACAGGGGATGACTGAAGCTTTCTTT.